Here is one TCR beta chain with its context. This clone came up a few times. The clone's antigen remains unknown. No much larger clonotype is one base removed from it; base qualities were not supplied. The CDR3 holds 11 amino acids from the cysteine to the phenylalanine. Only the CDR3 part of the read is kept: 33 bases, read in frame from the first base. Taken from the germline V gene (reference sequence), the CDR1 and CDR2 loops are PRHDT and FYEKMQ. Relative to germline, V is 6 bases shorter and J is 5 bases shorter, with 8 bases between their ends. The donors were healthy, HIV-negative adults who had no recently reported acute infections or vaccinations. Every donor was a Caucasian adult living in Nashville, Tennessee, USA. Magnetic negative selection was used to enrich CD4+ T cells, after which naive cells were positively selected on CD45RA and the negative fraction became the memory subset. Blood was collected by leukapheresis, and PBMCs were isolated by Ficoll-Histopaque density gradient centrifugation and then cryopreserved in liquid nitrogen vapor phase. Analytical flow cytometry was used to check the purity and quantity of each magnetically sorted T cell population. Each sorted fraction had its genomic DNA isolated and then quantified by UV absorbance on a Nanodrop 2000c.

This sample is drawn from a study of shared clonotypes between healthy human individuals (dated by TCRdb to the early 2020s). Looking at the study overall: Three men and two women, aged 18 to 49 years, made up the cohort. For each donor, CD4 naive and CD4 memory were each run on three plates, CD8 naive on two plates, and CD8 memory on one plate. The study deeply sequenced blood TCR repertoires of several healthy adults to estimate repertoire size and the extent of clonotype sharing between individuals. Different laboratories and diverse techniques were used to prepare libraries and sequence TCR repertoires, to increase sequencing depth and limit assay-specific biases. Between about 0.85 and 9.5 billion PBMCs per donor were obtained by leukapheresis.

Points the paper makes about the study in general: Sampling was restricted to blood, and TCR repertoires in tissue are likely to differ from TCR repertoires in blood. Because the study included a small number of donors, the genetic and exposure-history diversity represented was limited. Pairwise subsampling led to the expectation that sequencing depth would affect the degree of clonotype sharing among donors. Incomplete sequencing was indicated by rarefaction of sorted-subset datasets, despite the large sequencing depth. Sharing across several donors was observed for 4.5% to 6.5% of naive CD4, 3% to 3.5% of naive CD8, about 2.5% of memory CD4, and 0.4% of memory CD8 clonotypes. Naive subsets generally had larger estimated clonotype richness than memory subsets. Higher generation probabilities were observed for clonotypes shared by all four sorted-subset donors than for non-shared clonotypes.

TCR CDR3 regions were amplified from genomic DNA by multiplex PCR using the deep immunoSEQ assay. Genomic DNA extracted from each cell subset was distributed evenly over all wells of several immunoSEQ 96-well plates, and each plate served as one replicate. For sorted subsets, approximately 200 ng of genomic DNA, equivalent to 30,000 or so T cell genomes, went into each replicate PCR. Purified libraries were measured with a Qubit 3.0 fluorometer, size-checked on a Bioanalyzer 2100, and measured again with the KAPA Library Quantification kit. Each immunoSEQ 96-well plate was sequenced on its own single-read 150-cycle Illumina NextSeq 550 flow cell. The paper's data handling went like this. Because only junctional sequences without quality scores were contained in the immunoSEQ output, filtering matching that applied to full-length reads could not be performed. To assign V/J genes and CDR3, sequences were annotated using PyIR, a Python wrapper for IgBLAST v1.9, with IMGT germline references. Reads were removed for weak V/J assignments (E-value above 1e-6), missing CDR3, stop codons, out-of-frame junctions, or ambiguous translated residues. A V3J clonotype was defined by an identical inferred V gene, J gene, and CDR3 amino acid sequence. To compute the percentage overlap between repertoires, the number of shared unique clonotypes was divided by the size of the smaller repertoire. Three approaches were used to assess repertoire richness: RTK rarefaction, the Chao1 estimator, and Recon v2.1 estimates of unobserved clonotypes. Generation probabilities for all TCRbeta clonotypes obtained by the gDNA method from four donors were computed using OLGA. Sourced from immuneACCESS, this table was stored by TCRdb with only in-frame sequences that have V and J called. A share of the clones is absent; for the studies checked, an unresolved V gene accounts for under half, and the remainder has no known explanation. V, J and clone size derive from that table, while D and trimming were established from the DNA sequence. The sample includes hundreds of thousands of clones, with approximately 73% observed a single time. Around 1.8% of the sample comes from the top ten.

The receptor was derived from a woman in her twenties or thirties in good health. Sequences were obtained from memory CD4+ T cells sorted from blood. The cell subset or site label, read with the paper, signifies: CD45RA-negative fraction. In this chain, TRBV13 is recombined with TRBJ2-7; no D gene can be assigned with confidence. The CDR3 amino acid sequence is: CASSLYHEQYF. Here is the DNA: TGTGCCAGCAGTTTGTACCACGAGCAGTACTTC.